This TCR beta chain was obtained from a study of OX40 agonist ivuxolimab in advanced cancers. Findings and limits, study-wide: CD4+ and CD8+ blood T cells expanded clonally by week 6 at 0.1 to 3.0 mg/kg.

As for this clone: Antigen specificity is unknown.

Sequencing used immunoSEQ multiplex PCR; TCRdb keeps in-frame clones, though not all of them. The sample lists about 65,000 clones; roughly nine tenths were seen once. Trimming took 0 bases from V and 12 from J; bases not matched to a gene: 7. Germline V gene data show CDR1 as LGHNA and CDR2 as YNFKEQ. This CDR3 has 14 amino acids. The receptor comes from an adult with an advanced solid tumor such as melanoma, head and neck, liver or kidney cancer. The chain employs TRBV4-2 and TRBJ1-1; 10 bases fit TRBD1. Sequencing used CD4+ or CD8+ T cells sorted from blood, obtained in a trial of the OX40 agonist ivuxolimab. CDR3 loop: CASSQEYRQGATFF. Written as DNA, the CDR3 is TGTGCCAGCAGCCAAGAATACCGACAGGGGGCGACTTTCTTT.